The 17 T cell receptor beta chains below come from one sample, sequenced in a study of cytomegalovirus exposure and HLA in healthy donors. PCR involved 60 Vbeta and 13 Jbeta primers. Data came from immunoSEQ multiplex PCR; TCRdb stores just in-frame clones and leaves some out. The sample yields 170,000 or so clones, 75% to 85% seen once. The sample was PBMCs. The receptors were gathered from a woman aged 30 to 39 in good health and CMV-seropositive.

This clone was counted between two and nine times. The V and J genes are TRBV25-1 and TRBJ1-1; a possible D gene is TRBD1 (6 bases). Trimming left V 1 base short and J 3 bases short, with 15 bases between. CDR1 and CDR2 (germline): MGHDK, SYGVNS. The CDR3 consists of 16 residues. CDR3 amino acids: CASSELGGKEDTEAFF. For the CDR3, the DNA is TGTGCCAGCAGTGAATTAGGGGGTAAGGAGGACACTGAAGCTTTCTTT.

The genes are TRBV7-7 and TRBJ1-1; D gene uncertain. Trimming pared 1 base from V and 6 bases from J, leaving 9 bases between. CDR1 SSHAT and CDR2 FNYEAQ come from the germline V gene (reference sequence). CDR3 length equals 13 residues. The CDR3 DNA reads as TGTGCCAGCAGCTTAGATTTCGGGGCTGAAGCTTTCTTT. As protein: CASSLDFGAEAFF.

This clone was seen only once. V is TRBV9 and J is TRBJ2-2; D ambiguous. Germline assignment: CDR1 SGDLS and CDR2 YYNGEE. V was trimmed by 4 bases and J by 7 bases, leaving 11 bases between them. The CDR3 contains 13 residues. CDR3 sequence: CASSYRDGGELFF. In DNA form, the CDR3 reads TGTGCCAGCAGCTACAGAGATGGCGGGGAGCTGTTTTTT.

Written as DNA, the CDR3 is TGTGCCAGCAGTAAGACTAGCGGGAGCCGGGAGACCCAGTACTTC. Its protein is CASSKTSGSRETQYF. This chain connects TRBV7-8 to TRBJ2-5; 12 bases are a match to TRBD2. In germline, CDR1 is SGHVS, CDR2 FQNEAQ. J was trimmed by 5 bases and V by 6 bases; bases with no gene match: 7. The CDR3 sequence is 15 residues long.

V gene TRBV7-8 combines with J gene TRBJ2-3; the match to TRBD2 covers 16 bases. The length of the CDR3 is 20 residues. V lost 1 base and J lost 2; bases outside the gene matches: 9. Per the germline V gene, CDR1 is SGHVS and CDR2 is FQNEAQ. The chain's CDR3 is CASSLEPGLAGGRDTDTQYF. CDR3 sequence (DNA): TGTGCCAGCAGCTTAGAACCGGGACTAGCGGGAGGGAGGGACACAGATACGCAGTATTTT. The full variable domain, its missing parts supplied by reference TRBV7-8 and TRBJ2-3, is GAGVSQSPRYKVAKRGQDVALRCDPISGHVSLFWYQQALGQGPEFLTYFQNEAQLDKSGLPSDRFFAERPEGSVSTLKIQRTQQEDSAVYLCASSLEPGLAGGRDTDTQYFGPGTRLTVL.

This clone has just one count. This chain joins TRBV5-1 and TRBJ2-7; D is unclear. The CDR3 contains 12 residues. V lost 0 bases, J lost 4 bases, and 5 bases lay in between. The V gene's germline CDR1 is SGHRS and CDR2 YFSETQ. The CDR3 sequence is CASSLDIYEQYF. CDR3 DNA: TGCGCCAGCAGCTTGGACATTTACGAGCAGTACTTC.

The chain has TRBV18 and TRBJ2-2, with D possibly matching TRBD2 (5 bases). The V gene's germline CDR1 is KGHSH and CDR2 LQKENI. Between the trimmed V and J ends, which lost 1 base and 8 bases, there was a span of 5 bases. The CDR3 has 12 amino acids. The CDR3 is CASSPRGGELFF. In DNA, the CDR3 is TGTGCCAGCTCACCACGAGGGGGGGAGCTGTTTTTT.

The rearrangement links TRBV7-2 to TRBJ2-1, with TRBD2 matching over 9 bases. Unmatched junction bases numbered 8, after V lost 3 bases and J lost 5 bases. This CDR3 spans 16 amino acids. CDR1 is SGHTA and CDR2 is FQGNSA in the germline V gene. The CDR3 bases are TGTGCCAGCAGCTTTAAGCGGGGGGTAGAGAACAATGAGCAGTTCTTC. Residues: CASSFKRGVENNEQFF.

The chain employs TRBV27 and TRBJ2-7, with 8 bases lining up with TRBD2. The CDR3 is 15 residues long. Germline CDR1 is MNHEY and CDR2 is SMNVEV (reference sequence). V lost 5 bases and J lost 3; bases outside the gene matches: 9. The CDR3 is CASSPPRRGGYEQYF. Written as DNA, the CDR3 is TGTGCCAGCAGTCCCCCAAGACGGGGGGGCTACGAGCAGTACTTC.

This clone was observed a few times. This chain uses TRBV29-1 with TRBJ2-5, with a weak D call TRBD2 (7 bases). Germline CDR1 SQVTM, CDR2 ANQGSEA. Trimming left V 7 bases short and J 2 bases short, with 11 bases between. CDR3 length equals 12 residues. CDR3 nucleotide sequence: TGCAGCGGGGGGGGCTTTCAAGAGACCCAGTACTTC. Amino acid sequence: CSGGGFQETQYF.

The chain has TRBV19 and TRBJ2-7, with no clear D. The CDR3 consists of 14 residues. V lost 2 bases and J lost 0, with 8 bases in between. Germline lookup yields CDR1 LNHDA and CDR2 SQIVND (reference sequence). The CDR3 loop reads CASSIIGYSYEQYF. CDR3 in DNA: TGTGCCAGTAGTATAATCGGTTACTCCTACGAGCAGTACTTC.

This clone has a single count. The J gene is TRBJ1-1, the V gene TRBV27, with TRBD1 as a possible D gene (5 bases). This CDR3 has 15 residues. V shed 1 base and J shed 1 base, with 10 bases lying between them. In germline, CDR1 is MNHEY, CDR2 SMNVEV (reference sequence). CDR3 residues: CASSLFGGWNTEAFF. DNA for the CDR3: TGTGCCAGCAGTTTATTCGGGGGTTGGAACACTGAAGCTTTCTTT.

J is TRBJ2-4 and V is TRBV10-2; D remains unclear. Trimming shortened V by 6 bases and J by 3 bases, and 12 bases separated the two germline ends. The CDR3 is made up of 14 amino acids. Germline lookup yields CDR1 WSHSY and CDR2 SAAADI. CDR3 protein: CASSATDIKNIQYF. For the CDR3, the DNA is TGCGCCAGCAGCGCTACAGATATCAAAAACATTCAGTACTTC.

The chain recombines TRBV5-4 with TRBJ1-1; D gene ambiguous. CDR1 and CDR2 from the germline V gene are SGHNT and YYREEE (reference sequence). The V and J ends lost 0 bases and 0 bases respectively, with 6 bases between them. The CDR3 contains 14 residues. The CDR3 protein is CASSLGSMNTEAFF. The CDR3 DNA reads TGTGCCAGCAGCTTGGGGAGCATGAACACTGAAGCTTTCTTT.

This clone was detected only a few times. The chain joins TRBV9 to TRBJ2-7, with 11 bases identical to TRBD2. J gave up 0 bases and V 0 bases, and 5 bases lay outside the gene matches. Germline-derived CDR1 and CDR2 are SGDLS and YYNGEE. This CDR3 has 17 residues. CDR3 sequence reads: CASSVVPTSGGSYEQYF. Written as DNA, the CDR3 is TGTGCCAGCAGCGTAGTTCCAACTAGCGGGGGCTCCTACGAGCAGTACTTC.

In the case of this clone: This same CDR3 is encoded by further DNA sequences in the sample. The chain has TRBV7-2 and TRBJ1-4; D perhaps matches TRBD1 (5 bases). Germline lookup yields CDR1 SGHTA and CDR2 FQGNSA. V lost 5 bases, J lost 8 bases, and 18 bases lay in between. The length of the CDR3 is 15 residues. DNA for the CDR3: TGTGCCAGCAGCCCCGGTGGGGCAGGGAAAGAAAAACTGTTTTTT. It codes for CASSPGGAGKEKLFF.

This chain uses TRBV29-1 with TRBJ1-1; tentatively, D is TRBD1 (5 bases). Trimming pared 4 bases from V and 5 bases from J, leaving 11 bases between. The CDR3 is made up of 12 amino acids. Germline-derived CDR1 and CDR2 are SQVTM and ANQGSEA. CDR3 nucleotides: TGCAGCGTTGGGGGCCCGAGAACTGAAGCTTTCTTT. Translating it yields CSVGGPRTEAFF. Drawing the rest from reference TRBV29-1 and TRBJ1-1, the complete variable domain is SAVISQKPSRDICQRGTSLTIQCQVDSQVTMMFWYRQQPGQSLTLIATANQGSEATYESGFVIDKFPISRPNLTFSTLTVSNMSPEDSSIYLCSVGGPRTEAFFGQGTRLTVV.